The source of this T cell receptor (beta chain) is a study of blood T cells in healthy people across ages. The study's findings and limits: Older individuals had lower TCR beta diversity per million T cells (the decline was roughly linear). Greater diversity and more naive CD4+ cells were seen in long-lived donors than in aged donors.

Around 10 milliliters of peripheral blood were drawn from each donor. Alongside a J-beta primer mix, a sample-barcoded 5' primer served in a second PCR lasting roughly 7 to 11 cycles. Using its own MiXCR run on the 5' RACE reads, TCRdb lists one record per CDR3 protein. The data contain about 1.6 million distinct CDR3 sequences, approximately 32% of them singletons. The CDR3 totals 15 residues. Germline lookup yields CDR1 PRHDT and CDR2 FYEKMQ (reference sequence). Worth noting for this clonotype: Its antigen is not identified. Germline is not matched at one junction end, which may reflect a read error.

The specimen sequenced was blood. This clonotype originated in a woman aged 25 to 39 in good health. The V gene is TRBV13, the J gene TRBJ1-5, with a possible D match to TRBD1 (5 bases). CDR3 region: CACSLGGVDNQPQHF. Written as DNA, the CDR3 is TGTGCCTGCAGCTTAGGAGGGGTCGACAATCAGCCCCAGCATTTT.